The source of this T cell receptor beta chain is a study of OX40 agonist ivuxolimab in advanced cancers. General observations from the study: People who partly responded at 0.1-3.0 mg/kg had some of the least clonal expansion seen. On average, CD8+ T cells had more expanded clones than CD4+.

Repertoires were generated with immunoSEQ multiplex PCR, while TCRdb's copy carries only in-frame clones and drops some. The table has more than 100,000 clones, 90% seen once. On this clone itself: Its target is unknown.

V trimming: 0 bases; J trimming: 7 bases; junction bases outside the gene matches: 4. The CDR3 spans 13 residues. Germline V lookup: CDR1 SGHRS, CDR2 YFSETQ. This clonotype was sampled from an adult with an advanced solid tumor such as melanoma, head and neck, liver or kidney cancer. Source: CD4+ or CD8+ T cells sorted from blood, taken in a trial of the OX40 agonist ivuxolimab. This chain links TRBV5-1 with TRBJ2-7, with 7 bases matching TRBD1. The CDR3 loop is CASSLGQGREQYF. CDR3 DNA sequence: TGCGCCAGCAGCTTGGGACAGGGCAGGGAGCAGTACTTC.